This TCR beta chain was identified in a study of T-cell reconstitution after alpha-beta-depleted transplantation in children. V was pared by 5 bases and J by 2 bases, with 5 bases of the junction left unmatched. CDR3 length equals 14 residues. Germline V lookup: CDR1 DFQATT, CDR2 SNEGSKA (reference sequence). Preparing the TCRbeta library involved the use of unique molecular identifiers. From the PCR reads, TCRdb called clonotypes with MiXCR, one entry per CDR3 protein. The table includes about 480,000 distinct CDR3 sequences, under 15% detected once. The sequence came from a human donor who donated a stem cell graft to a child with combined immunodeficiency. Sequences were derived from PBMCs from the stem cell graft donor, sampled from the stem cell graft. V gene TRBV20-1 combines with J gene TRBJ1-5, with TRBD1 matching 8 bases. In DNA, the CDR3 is TGCAGTGCTCTGGACAGGGCGGGCAATCAGCCCCAGCATTTT. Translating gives CSALDRAGNQPQHF.